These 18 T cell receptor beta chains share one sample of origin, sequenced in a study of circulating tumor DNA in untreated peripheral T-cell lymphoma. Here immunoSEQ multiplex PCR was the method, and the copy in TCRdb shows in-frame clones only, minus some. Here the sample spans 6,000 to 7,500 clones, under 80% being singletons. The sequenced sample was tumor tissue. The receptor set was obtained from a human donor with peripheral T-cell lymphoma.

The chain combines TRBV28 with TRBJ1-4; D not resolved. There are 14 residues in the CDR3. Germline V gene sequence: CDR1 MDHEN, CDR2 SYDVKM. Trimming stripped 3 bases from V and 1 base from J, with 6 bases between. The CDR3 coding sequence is TGTGCCAGCAGTTTCCGGCTAACTAATGAAAAACTGTTTTTT. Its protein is CASSFRLTNEKLFF. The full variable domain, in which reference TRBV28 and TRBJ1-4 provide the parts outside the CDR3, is DVKVTQSSRYLVKRTGEKVFLECVQDMDHENMFWYRQDPGLGLRLIYFSYDVKMKEKGDIPEGYSVSREKKERFSLILESASTNQTSMYLCASSFRLTNEKLFFGSGTQLSVL.

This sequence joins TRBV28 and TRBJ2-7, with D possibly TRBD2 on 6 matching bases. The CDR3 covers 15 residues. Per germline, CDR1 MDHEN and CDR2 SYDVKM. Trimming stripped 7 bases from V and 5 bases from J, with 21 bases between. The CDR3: CASMMAGRRINEQYF. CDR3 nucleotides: TGTGCCAGCATGATGGCGGGGCGGAGGATTAACGAGCAGTACTTC.

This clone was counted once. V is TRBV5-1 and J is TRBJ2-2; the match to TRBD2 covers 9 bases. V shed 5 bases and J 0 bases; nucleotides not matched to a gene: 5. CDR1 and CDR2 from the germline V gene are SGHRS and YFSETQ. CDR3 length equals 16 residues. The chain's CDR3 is CASSRLAETNTGELFF. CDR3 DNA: TGCGCCAGCAGTAGACTAGCGGAGACGAACACCGGGGAGCTGTTTTTT.

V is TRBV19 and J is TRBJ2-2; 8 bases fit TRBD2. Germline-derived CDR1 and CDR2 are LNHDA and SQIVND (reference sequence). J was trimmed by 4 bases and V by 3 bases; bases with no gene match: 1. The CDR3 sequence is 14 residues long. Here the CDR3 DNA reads TGTGCCAGTAGTATTAGCGGGACCACCGGGGAGCTGTTTTTT. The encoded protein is CASSISGTTGELFF.

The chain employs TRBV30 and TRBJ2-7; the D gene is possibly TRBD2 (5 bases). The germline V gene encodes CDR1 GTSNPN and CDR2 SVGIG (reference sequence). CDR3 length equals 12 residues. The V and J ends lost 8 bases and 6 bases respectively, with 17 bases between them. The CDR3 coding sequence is TGTGCCAGCGGCCCGCCTAGTTTCGAGCAGTACTTC. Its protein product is CASGPPSFEQYF.

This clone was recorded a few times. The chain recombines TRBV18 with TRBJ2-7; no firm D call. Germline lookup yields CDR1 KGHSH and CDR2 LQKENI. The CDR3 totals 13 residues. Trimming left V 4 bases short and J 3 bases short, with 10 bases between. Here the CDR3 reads CASSHGGSYEQYF. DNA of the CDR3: TGTGCCAGCTCACACGGCGGAAGCTACGAGCAGTACTTC.

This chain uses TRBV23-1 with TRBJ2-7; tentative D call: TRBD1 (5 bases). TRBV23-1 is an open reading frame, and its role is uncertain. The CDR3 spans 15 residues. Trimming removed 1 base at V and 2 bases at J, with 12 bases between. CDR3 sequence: CASSQWPGYPYEQYF. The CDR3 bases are TGCGCCAGCAGTCAATGGCCAGGGTACCCCTACGAGCAGTACTTC.

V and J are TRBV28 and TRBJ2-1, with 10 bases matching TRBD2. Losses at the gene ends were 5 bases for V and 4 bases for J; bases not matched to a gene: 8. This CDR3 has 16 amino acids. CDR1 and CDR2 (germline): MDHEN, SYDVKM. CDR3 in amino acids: CASSIPGLAKYNEQFF. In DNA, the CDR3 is TGTGCCAGCAGTATACCGGGACTAGCGAAATACAATGAGCAGTTCTTC.

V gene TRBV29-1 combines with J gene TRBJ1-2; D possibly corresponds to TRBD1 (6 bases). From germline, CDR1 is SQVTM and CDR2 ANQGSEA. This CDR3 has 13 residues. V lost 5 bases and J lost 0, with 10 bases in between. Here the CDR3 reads CSVKGEPNYGYTF. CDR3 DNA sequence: TGCAGCGTTAAGGGGGAGCCTAACTATGGCTACACCTTC. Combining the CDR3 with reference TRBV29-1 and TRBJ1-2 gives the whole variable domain SAVISQKPSRDICQRGTSLTIQCQVDSQVTMMFWYRQQPGQSLTLIATANQGSEATYESGFVIDKFPISRPNLTFSTLTVSNMSPEDSSIYLCSVKGEPNYGYTFGSGTRLTVV.

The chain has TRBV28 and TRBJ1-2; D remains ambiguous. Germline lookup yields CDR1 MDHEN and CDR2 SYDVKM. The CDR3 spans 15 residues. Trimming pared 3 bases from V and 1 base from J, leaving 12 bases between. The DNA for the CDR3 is TGTGCCAGCAGTTTCCGGCGAAGTGGTAACTATGGCTACACCTTC. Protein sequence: CASSFRRSGNYGYTF.

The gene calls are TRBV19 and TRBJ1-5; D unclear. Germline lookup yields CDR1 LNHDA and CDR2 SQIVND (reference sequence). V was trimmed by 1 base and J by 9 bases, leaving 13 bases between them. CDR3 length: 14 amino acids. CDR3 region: CASSIVAGKGPQHF. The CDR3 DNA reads TGTGCCAGTAGTATAGTTGCCGGCAAGGGGCCCCAGCATTTT.

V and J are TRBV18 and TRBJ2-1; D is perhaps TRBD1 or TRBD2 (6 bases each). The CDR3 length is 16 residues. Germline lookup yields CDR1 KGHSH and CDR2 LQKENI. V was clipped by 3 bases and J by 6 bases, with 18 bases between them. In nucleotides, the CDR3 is TGTGCCAGCTCACCCACGGGGGCAGGCCGGGGCAATGAGCAGTTCTTC. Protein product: CASSPTGAGRGNEQFF.

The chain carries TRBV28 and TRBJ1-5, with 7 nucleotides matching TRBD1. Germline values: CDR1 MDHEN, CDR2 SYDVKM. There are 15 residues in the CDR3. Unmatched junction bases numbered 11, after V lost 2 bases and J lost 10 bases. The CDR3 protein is CASSLGGGAFRPQHF. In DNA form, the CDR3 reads TGTGCCAGCAGTTTAGGAGGGGGCGCATTCCGTCCCCAGCATTTT. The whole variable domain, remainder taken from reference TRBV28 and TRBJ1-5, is DVKVTQSSRYLVKRTGEKVFLECVQDMDHENMFWYRQDPGLGLRLIYFSYDVKMKEKGDIPEGYSVSREKKERFSLILESASTNQTSMYLCASSLGGGAFRPQHFGDGTRLSIL.

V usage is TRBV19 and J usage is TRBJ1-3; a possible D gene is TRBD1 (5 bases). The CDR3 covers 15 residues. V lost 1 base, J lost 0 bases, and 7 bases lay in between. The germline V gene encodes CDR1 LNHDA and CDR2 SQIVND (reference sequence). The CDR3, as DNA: TGTGCCAGTAGTATAGGGACAAGCTCTGGAAACACCATATATTTT. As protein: CASSIGTSSGNTIYF.

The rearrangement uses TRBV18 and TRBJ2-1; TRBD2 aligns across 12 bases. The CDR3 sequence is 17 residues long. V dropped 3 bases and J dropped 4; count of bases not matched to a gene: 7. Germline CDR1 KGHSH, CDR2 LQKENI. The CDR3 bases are TGTGCCAGCTCACCGTTTGCACTAGCGGGAGGATACAATGAGCAGTTCTTC. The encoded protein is CASSPFALAGGYNEQFF.

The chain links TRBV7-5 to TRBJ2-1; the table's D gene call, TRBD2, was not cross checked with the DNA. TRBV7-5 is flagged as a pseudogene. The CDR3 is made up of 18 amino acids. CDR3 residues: CASSEGLAGRHYYNEQFF. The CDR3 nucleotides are TGTGCCAGCAGCGAAGGACTAGCGGGAAGGCACTACTACAATGAGCAGTTCTTC.

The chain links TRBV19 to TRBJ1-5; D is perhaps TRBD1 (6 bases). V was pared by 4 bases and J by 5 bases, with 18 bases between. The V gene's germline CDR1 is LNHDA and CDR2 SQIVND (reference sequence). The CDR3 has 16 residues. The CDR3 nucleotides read TGTGCCAGTAGTACTATCTGGACAGATTCATATCAGCCCCAGCATTTT. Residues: CASSTIWTDSYQPQHF.

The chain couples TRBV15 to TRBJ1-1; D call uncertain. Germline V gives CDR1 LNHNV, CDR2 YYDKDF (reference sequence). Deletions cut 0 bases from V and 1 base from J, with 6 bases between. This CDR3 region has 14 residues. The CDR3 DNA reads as TGTGCCACCAGCAGAGATTCGGGGAACACTGAAGCTTTCTTT. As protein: CATSRDSGNTEAFF.